The next 22 T cell receptor beta chains were all read from a single sample in a study of low-dose radiotherapy and immunotherapy resistance in tumors (dated by TCRdb to 2021 to 2024). The label giving this sample's time point can be read as: before trial treatment. Sequencing instrument: Illumina HiSeq 2500. First-strand cDNA was synthesized with Superscript III and a set of TRAV- and TRBV-specific primers, covering both TCRalpha and TCRbeta chains. TCRs were amplified with Phusion for around 21 PCR cycles, with a constant-region primer paired with the adapter attached to the V primers. TCRdb applied fastp at Q25 and MiXCR to the public reads, then kept only in-frame beta chains. Records with the same CDR3 protein are collapsed into one entry carrying the most frequent genes and DNA. Counted in this sample were roughly 39,000 distinct CDR3 sequences; roughly 30% of them appeared once. In total, the top ten clones hold around 4% of the sample.

The sample was PBMCs, taken before treatment. The receptor source for this set is a male donor with gallbladder cancer.

V usage is TRBV20-1 and J usage is TRBJ2-7; tentatively, D is TRBD1 (6 bases). The CDR3 extends over 13 amino acids. Per germline, CDR1 DFQATT and CDR2 SNEGSKA (reference sequence). Trimming took 5 bases from V and 6 from J, leaving 17 bases between them. The CDR3 DNA sequence: TGCAGTGCTGGGGGACAATCCAGGATCGAGCAGTACTTC. The encoded protein is CSAGGQSRIEQYF.

The V call is TRBV5-3, the J call TRBJ2-3; D is possibly TRBD1 (5 bases). TRBV5-3 is flagged as an ORF with uncertain function. CDR3 length equals 15 residues. V lost 8 bases and J 1 base, leaving 17 bases between the germline ends. The CDR3 loop is CASSPRQGGTDTQYF. The CDR3 nucleotides read TGTGCCAGCAGCCCACGACAAGGGGGCACAGATACGCAGTATTTT.

This clonotype was seen at least ten times. This chain joins TRBV3-1 and TRBJ2-3, with D tentatively TRBD2 (6 bases). This CDR3 contains 16 residues. The V gene lost 0 bases and the J gene lost 5 bases, with 15 bases spanning the gap. CDR1 LGHDT and CDR2 YNNKEL come from the germline V gene (reference sequence). CDR3 sequence: CASSQDRLGVGDTQYF. DNA for the CDR3: TGTGCCAGCAGCCAAGACCGACTAGGGGTAGGAGATACGCAGTATTTT.

This sequence joins TRBV3-1 and TRBJ2-2; D gene unclear. CDR3 length equals 14 residues. CDR1 and CDR2 (germline): LGHDT, YNNKEL (reference sequence). The V end lost 0 bases, the J end lost 6 bases, and 8 bases lay between the germline ends. CDR3 DNA: TGTGCCAGCAGCCAAGAATCCCCGTCCGGGGAGCTGTTTTTT. Its protein is CASSQESPSGELFF. Full variable domain (missing parts from reference TRBV3-1 and TRBJ2-2): DTAVSQTPKYLVTQMGNDKSIKCEQNLGHDTMYWYKQDSKKFLKIMFSYNNKELIINETVPNRFSPKSPDKAHLNLHINSLELGDSAVYFCASSQESPSGELFFGEGSRLTVL.

This clonotype was counted ten times or more. V gene TRBV3-1 combines with J gene TRBJ2-1, with 13 bases aligning to TRBD2. V lost 4 bases and J lost 4; bases outside the gene matches: 1. Germline V gene sequence: CDR1 LGHDT, CDR2 YNNKEL (reference sequence). The CDR3 runs 15 residues. The CDR3 region is CASSRGLAGYNEQFF. The CDR3 DNA is TGTGCCAGCAGCCGGGGACTAGCGGGGTACAATGAGCAGTTCTTC.

This clonotype was seen at least ten times. The chain links TRBV20-1 to TRBJ1-5, with D unclear. The length of the CDR3 is 13 residues. V lost 5 bases to trimming and J lost 0 bases, with 8 bases between them. The germline CDR1 and CDR2 sequences are DFQATT and SNEGSKA (reference sequence). The CDR3 region is CSAASNSNQPQHF. Written as DNA, the CDR3 is TGCAGTGCTGCGTCAAATAGCAATCAGCCCCAGCATTTT.

This clonotype was observed many times. The gene calls are TRBV2 and TRBJ2-3; D may be TRBD2 (7 bases). Per the germline V gene, CDR1 is SNHLY and CDR2 is FYNNEI. There are 17 residues in the CDR3. The V end lost 6 bases, the J end lost 0 bases, and 19 bases lay between the germline ends. The CDR3 protein is CASSDGGLAASTDTQYF. In nucleotides, the CDR3 is TGTGCCAGCAGCGATGGGGGGCTAGCGGCAAGCACAGATACGCAGTATTTT.

J is TRBJ2-1 and V is TRBV7-2, with TRBD2 matching 10 bases. The V segment lost 10 bases and the J segment 3 bases; nucleotides outside the gene matches: 3. CDR1 and CDR2 from the germline V gene are SGHTA and FQGNSA. The CDR3 totals 13 residues. CDR3: CATSGGLYNEQFF. The CDR3 coding sequence is TGTGCCACTAGCGGGGGCCTCTACAATGAGCAGTTCTTC.

This clonotype was seen many times. This sequence joins TRBV27 and TRBJ2-1; 9 positions match TRBD2. J was trimmed by 9 bases and V by 2 bases; bases with no gene match: 14. The CDR3 length is 17 residues. Germline lookup yields CDR1 MNHEY and CDR2 SMNVEV (reference sequence). CDR3 sequence: CASSLMGWREGLSEQFF. The DNA of the CDR3 is TGTGCCAGCAGTTTAATGGGATGGCGGGAGGGCCTGAGTGAGCAGTTCTTC.

On this clonotype itself: A far larger clone lies a single base away; this is likely a read error. This rearrangement joins TRBV29-1 to TRBJ2-7; no clear D gene. CDR3 size: 13 residues. Trimming took 1 base from V and 7 from J, leaving 14 bases between them. From germline, CDR1 is SQVTM and CDR2 ANQGSEA. The CDR3 sequence: CSVEVQPYNEQYF. In nucleotides, the CDR3 is TGCAGCGTTGAAGTTCAGCCCTACAATGAGCAGTACTTC.

This clonotype occurred many times. The CDR3 DNA follows: TGCAGTGCTAGCGCTAGCCTCCAAGAGACCCAGTACTTC. Protein product: CSASASLQETQYF. This sequence joins TRBV20-1 and TRBJ2-5, with a tentative D call TRBD2 (5 bases). The CDR3 is 13 residues long. Trimming cost V 3 bases and J 1 base, with 9 bases left between them. Germline assignment: CDR1 DFQATT and CDR2 SNEGSKA (reference sequence).

In this sample, this clonotype turned up many times. V is TRBV23-1 and J is TRBJ2-4; 11 nucleotides align to TRBD2. TRBV23-1 is an ORF, with its function uncertain. V gave up 0 bases and J gave up 8 bases; unmatched junction bases: 9. The CDR3 consists of 17 residues. CDR3 DNA sequence: TGCGCCAGCAGTCAATCCCCGGTAGCGGGAGGGTCGGACATTCAGTACTTC. Its translation: CASSQSPVAGGSDIQYF.

The chain combines TRBV29-1 with TRBJ2-5; TRBD1 aligns across 9 bases. The CDR3 is made up of 15 amino acids. Germline V CDR1 and CDR2: SQVTM, ANQGSEA. V lost 4 bases and J lost 1; bases outside the gene matches: 7. This CDR3 reads CSVVWDRDIQETQYF. The CDR3, as DNA: TGCAGCGTTGTGTGGGACAGGGATATCCAAGAGACCCAGTACTTC.

The rearrangement uses TRBV5-6 and TRBJ2-5; D is perhaps TRBD1 (5 bases). CDR1 SGHDT and CDR2 YYEEEE come from the germline V gene. V lost 4 bases, J lost 4 bases, and 11 bases lay in between. CDR3 size: 13 residues. The DNA of the CDR3 is TGTGCCAGCAGCCCCGACAGTTTAGAGACCCAGTACTTC. Its protein product is CASSPDSLETQYF.

This clonotype showed up many times. This rearrangement joins TRBV19 to TRBJ2-5; TRBD1 agrees at 10 bases. J lost 5 bases, V lost 5 bases, and 2 bases had no gene match. Germline V gene data show CDR1 as LNHDA and CDR2 as SQIVND (reference sequence). There are 13 residues in the CDR3. CDR3 sequence reads: CASSAGQGETQYF. The CDR3 DNA reads as TGTGCCAGTAGTGCGGGACAGGGGGAGACCCAGTACTTC.

Ten or more counts support this clonotype. This rearrangement joins TRBV29-1 to TRBJ2-3; D might be TRBD1 (5 bases). Germline-derived CDR1 and CDR2 are SQVTM and ANQGSEA. CDR3 size: 13 residues. Trimming took 3 bases from V and 11 from J, leaving 18 bases between them. DNA for the CDR3: TGCAGCGTTGACGCCGGCCCAGGGTTGAAGCAGTATTTT. Translating gives CSVDAGPGLKQYF.

This clonotype appeared many times. The CDR3 DNA sequence: TGTGCCAGCAGCTTACGGGGAAACATTCAGTACTTC. Amino acids: CASSLRGNIQYF. The chain links TRBV7-2 to TRBJ2-4; TRBD2 is a possible D gene (5 bases). The CDR3 contains 12 residues. Looked up from germline, CDR1 is SGHTA and CDR2 is FQGNSA. The V end lost 2 bases, the J end lost 6 bases, and 5 bases lay between the germline ends.

This clonotype was observed at least ten times. The chain recombines TRBV28 with TRBJ2-7; D may be TRBD2 (6 bases). Germline V gene sequence: CDR1 MDHEN, CDR2 SYDVKM. V was clipped by 6 bases and J by 2 bases, with 14 bases between them. The CDR3 loop spans 14 amino acids. This CDR3 is CASRRTPGAYEQYF. CDR3 nucleotides: TGTGCCAGCAGAAGGACTCCGGGGGCCTACGAGCAGTACTTC.

The V and J genes are TRBV5-6 and TRBJ2-4; the D gene is possibly TRBD2 (6 bases). Germline V CDR1 and CDR2: SGHDT, YYEEEE. Deletions cut 4 bases from V and 3 bases from J, with 17 bases between. The CDR3 has 16 amino acids. The CDR3 DNA follows: TGTGCCAGCAGCCTGAGGAGGGGTATTGGCAAAAACATTCAGTACTTC. Its translation is CASSLRRGIGKNIQYF.

The CDR3 reads CASSDTSGGAPYEQYF. DNA for the CDR3: TGTGCCAGCAGCGATACTAGCGGGGGGGCCCCATACGAGCAGTACTTC. V and J are TRBV2 and TRBJ2-7; TRBD2 agrees at 13 bases. CDR1 and CDR2 (germline): SNHLY, FYNNEI. This CDR3 region has 16 residues. V lost 6 bases and J lost 4; bases outside the gene matches: 9.

On this clonotype: A far larger clone is a single base away, which makes a read error likely. This chain links TRBV13 with TRBJ2-1; D is unresolved. The CDR3 extends over 13 amino acids. Germline CDR1 reads PRHDT; CDR2 reads FYEKMQ (reference sequence). The V gene lost 6 bases and the J gene lost 8 bases, with 14 bases spanning the gap. The DNA of the CDR3 is TGTGCCAGCAGTGATGGTGGCTCAGATGAGCAGTTCTTC. Its translation: CASSDGGSDEQFF.

The gene calls are TRBV5-5 and TRBJ1-6; 10 bases are a match to TRBD1. J lost 9 bases, V lost 3 bases, and 3 bases had no gene match. The V gene's germline CDR1 is SGHKS and CDR2 YYEKEE (reference sequence). This CDR3 spans 14 amino acids. The CDR3 DNA sequence: TGTGCCAGCAGCTCGGGACAGGGGTCTTCACCCCTCCACTTT. This translates into CASSSGQGSSPLHF.